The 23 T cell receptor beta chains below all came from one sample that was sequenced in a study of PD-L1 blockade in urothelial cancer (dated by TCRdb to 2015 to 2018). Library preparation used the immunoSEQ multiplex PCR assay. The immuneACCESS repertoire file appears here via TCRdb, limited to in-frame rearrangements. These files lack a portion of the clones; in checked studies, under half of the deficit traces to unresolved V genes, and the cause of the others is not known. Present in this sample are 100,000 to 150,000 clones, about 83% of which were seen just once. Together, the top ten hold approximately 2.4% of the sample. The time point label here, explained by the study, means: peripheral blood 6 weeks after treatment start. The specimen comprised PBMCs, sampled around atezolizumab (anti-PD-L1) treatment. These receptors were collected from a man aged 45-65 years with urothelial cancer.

CDR3 in amino acids: CASSLRGQGEREQYF. The CDR3 bases are TGTGCCAGCAGCTTAAGAGGACAGGGAGAGCGCGAGCAGTACTTC. The rearrangement links TRBV7-2 to TRBJ2-7; 8 nucleotides align to TRBD1. Germline values: CDR1 SGHTA, CDR2 FQGNSA. V shed 2 bases, J shed 6 bases, and the junction held 9 bases outside the gene matches. The CDR3 spans 15 residues. Combining the CDR3 with reference TRBV7-2 and TRBJ2-7 gives the whole variable domain GAGVSQSPSNKVTEKGKDVELRCDPISGHTALYWYRQSLGQGLEFLIYFQGNSAPDKSGLPSDRFSAERTGGSVSTLTIQRTQQEDSAVYLCASSLRGQGEREQYFGPGTRLTVT.

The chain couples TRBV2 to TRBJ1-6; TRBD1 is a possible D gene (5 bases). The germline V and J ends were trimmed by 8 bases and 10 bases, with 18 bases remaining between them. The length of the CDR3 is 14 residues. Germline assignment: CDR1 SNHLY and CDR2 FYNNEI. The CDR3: CASWVGGGYSPLHF. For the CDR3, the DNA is TGTGCCAGCTGGGTGGGGGGGGGATACTCACCCCTCCACTTT.

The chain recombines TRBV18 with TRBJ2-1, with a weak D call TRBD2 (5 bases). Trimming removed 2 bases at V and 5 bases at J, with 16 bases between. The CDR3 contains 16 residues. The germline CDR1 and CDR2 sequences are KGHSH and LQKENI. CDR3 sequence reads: CASSPRSGLPNNEQFF. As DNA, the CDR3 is TGTGCCAGCTCACCAAGGTCCGGACTGCCAAACAATGAGCAGTTCTTC.

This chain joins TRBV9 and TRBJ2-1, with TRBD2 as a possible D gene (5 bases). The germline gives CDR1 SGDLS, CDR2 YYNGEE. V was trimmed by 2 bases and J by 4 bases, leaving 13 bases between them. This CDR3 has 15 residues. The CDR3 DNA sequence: TGTGCCAGCAGCGTGGAGGCAGGTGGGTACAATGAGCAGTTCTTC. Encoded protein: CASSVEAGGYNEQFF.

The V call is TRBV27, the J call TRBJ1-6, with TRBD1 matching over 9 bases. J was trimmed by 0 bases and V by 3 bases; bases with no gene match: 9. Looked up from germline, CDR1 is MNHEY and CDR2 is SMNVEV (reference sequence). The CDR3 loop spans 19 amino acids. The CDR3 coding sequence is TGTGCCAGCAGTTTCTCCCGGACAGGGGCCAGCTCCTATAATTCACCCCTCCACTTT. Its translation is CASSFSRTGASSYNSPLHF.

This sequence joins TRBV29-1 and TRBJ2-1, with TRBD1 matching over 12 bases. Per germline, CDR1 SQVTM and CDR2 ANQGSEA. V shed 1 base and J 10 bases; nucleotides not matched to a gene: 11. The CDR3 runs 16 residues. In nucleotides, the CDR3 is TGCAGCGTTGAAGCACTCGGGGACAGGGGGCGGGAGGAGCAGTTCTTC. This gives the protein CSVEALGDRGREEQFF.

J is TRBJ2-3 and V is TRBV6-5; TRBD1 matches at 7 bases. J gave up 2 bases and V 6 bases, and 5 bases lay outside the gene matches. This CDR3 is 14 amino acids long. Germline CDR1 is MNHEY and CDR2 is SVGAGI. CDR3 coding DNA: TGTGCCAGCAGCCAGGGGGTATTCACAGATACGCAGTATTTT. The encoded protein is CASSQGVFTDTQYF.

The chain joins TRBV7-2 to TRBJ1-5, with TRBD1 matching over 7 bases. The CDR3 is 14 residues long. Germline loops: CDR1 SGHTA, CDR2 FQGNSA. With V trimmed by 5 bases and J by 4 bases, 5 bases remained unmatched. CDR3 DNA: TGTGCCAGCAGCCCTCAGACAGGGAATCAGCCCCAGCATTTT. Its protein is CASSPQTGNQPQHF.

CDR3 loop: CASSLTSGYTGELFF. Here the CDR3 DNA reads TGTGCCAGCAGCTTAACTAGCGGTTACACCGGGGAGCTGTTTTTT. The V and J genes are TRBV7-3 and TRBJ2-2, with a tentative D call TRBD2 (6 bases). Germline CDR1 is SGHTA and CDR2 is FQGTGA. The CDR3 is 15 residues long. The V end was cut by 0 bases, the J end by 3 bases, with 8 bases between. Full variable domain (missing parts from reference TRBV7-3 and TRBJ2-2): GAGVSQTPSNKVTEKGKYVELRCDPISGHTALYWYRQSLGQGPEFLIYFQGTGAADDSGLPNDRFFAVRPEGSVSTLKIQRTERGDSAVYLCASSLTSGYTGELFFGEGSRLTVL.

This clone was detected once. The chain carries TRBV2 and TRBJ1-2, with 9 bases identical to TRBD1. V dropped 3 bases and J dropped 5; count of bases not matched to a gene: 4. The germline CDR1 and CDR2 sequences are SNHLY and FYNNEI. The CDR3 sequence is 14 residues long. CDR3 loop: CASSDRTGAYGYTF. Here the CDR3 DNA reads TGTGCCAGCAGTGACCGGACAGGGGCGTATGGCTACACCTTC.

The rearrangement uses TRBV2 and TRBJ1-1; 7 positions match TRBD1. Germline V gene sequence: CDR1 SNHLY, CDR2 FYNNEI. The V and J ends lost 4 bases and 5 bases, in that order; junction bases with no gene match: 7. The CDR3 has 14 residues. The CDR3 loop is CASSAGTARTEAFF. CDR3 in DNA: TGTGCCAGCAGTGCCGGGACAGCCAGGACTGAAGCTTTCTTT.

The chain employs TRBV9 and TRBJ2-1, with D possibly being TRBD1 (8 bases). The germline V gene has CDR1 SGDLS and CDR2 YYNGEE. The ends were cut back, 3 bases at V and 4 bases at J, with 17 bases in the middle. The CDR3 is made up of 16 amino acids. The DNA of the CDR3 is TGTGCCAGCAGCGCAGGGGGCGGGAGTGGGTACAATGAGCAGTTCTTC. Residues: CASSAGGGSGYNEQFF.

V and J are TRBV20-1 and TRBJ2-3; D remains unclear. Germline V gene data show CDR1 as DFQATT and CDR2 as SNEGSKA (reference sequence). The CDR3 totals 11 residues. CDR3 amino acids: CSPVMKDTQYF. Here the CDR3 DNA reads TGCAGCCCAGTGATGAAAGATACGCAGTATTTT.

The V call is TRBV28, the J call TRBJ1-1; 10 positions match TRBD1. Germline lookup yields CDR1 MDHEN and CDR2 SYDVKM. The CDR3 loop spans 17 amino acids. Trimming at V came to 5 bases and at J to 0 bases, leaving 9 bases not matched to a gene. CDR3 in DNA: TGTGCCAGCAGTCCCGACAGGGGGCGAATAATGAACACTGAAGCTTTCTTT. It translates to CASSPDRGRIMNTEAFF. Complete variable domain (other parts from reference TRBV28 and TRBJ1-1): DVKVTQSSRYLVKRTGEKVFLECVQDMDHENMFWYRQDPGLGLRLIYFSYDVKMKEKGDIPEGYSVSREKKERFSLILESASTNQTSMYLCASSPDRGRIMNTEAFFGQGTRLTVV.

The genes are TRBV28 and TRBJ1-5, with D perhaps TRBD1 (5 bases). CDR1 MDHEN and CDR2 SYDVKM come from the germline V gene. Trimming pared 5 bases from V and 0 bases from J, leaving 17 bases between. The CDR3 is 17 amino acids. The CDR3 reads CASSLQPGQGSNQPQHF. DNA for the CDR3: TGTGCCAGCAGTCTCCAGCCAGGGCAGGGTAGCAATCAGCCCCAGCATTTT.

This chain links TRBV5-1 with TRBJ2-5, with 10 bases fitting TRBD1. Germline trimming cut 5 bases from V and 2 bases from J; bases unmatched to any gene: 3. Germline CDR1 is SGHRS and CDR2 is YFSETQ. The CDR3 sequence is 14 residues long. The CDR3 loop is CASRTGGWQETQYF. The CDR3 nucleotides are TGCGCCAGCAGGACAGGGGGCTGGCAAGAGACCCAGTACTTC.

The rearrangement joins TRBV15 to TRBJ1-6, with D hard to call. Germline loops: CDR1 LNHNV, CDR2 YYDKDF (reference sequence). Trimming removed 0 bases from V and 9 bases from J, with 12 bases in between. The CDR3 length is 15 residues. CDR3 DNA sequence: TGTGCCACCAGCAGAGATCAACAGTCGAGTTCACCCCTCCACTTT. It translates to CATSRDQQSSSPLHF.

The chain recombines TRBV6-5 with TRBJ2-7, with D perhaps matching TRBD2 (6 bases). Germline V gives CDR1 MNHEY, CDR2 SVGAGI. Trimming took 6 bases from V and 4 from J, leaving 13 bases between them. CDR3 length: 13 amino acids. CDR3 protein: CASSVTRYYEQYF. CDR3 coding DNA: TGTGCCAGCAGCGTGACTAGGTATTACGAGCAGTACTTC.

CDR3 protein: CASSLEGSWTEAFF. CDR3 DNA sequence: TGCGCCAGCAGCTTGGAGGGGTCGTGGACTGAAGCTTTCTTT. V and J are TRBV5-1 and TRBJ1-1; the D gene is possibly TRBD1 (5 bases). The CDR3 loop spans 14 amino acids. The V gene lost 0 bases and the J gene lost 5 bases, with 11 bases spanning the gap. Germline CDR1 and CDR2: SGHRS and YFSETQ.

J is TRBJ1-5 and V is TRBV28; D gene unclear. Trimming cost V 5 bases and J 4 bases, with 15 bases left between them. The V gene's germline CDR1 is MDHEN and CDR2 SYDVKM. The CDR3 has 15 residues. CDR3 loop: CASSLFQVENQPQHF. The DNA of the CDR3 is TGTGCCAGCAGTCTTTTCCAGGTCGAGAATCAGCCCCAGCATTTT.

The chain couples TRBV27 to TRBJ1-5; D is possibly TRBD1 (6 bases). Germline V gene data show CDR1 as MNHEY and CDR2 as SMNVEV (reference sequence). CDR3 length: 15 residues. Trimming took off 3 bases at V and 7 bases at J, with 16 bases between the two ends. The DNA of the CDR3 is TGTGCCAGCAGTTTGAGGGGGTCGGCTGGCCAGCCCCAGCATTTT. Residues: CASSLRGSAGQPQHF.

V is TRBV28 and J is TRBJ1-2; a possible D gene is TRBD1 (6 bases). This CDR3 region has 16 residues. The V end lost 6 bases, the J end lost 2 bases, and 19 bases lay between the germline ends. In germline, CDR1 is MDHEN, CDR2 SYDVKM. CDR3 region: CASRAPAPGHNYGYTF. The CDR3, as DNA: TGTGCCAGCAGGGCCCCAGCTCCGGGACACAACTATGGCTACACCTTC.

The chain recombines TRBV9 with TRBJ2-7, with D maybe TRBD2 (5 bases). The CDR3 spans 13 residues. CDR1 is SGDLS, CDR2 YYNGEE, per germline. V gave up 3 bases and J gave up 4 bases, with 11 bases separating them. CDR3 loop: CASSGVTGYEQYF. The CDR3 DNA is TGTGCCAGCAGCGGAGTTACGGGATACGAGCAGTACTTC.